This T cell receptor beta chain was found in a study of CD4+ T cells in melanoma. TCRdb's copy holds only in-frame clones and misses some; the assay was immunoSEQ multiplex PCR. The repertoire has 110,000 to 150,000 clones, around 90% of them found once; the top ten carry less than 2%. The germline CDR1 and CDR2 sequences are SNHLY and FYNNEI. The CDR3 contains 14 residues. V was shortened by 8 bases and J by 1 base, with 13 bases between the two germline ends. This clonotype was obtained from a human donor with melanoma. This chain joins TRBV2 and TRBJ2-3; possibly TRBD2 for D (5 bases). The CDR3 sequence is CASHTRLGTDTQYF. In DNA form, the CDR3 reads TGTGCCAGCCATACTAGGCTAGGCACAGATACGCAGTATTTT.